This T cell receptor (beta chain) originates from a study of radiotherapy plus CTLA-4 blockade in lung cancer. About the research overall: Patients showed objective responses in about 20% of cases and disease control in just over 30%.

Some clones are missing from TCRdb's copy, which holds only in-frame ones; the method was immunoSEQ multiplex PCR. The sample has 40,000 to 55,000 clones, over 60% seen once. Germline CDR1 reads LGHNA; CDR2 reads YSLEER. The germline V and J ends were trimmed by 0 bases and 0 bases, with 6 bases remaining between them. The CDR3 sequence is 15 residues long. The specimen was peripheral blood, collected from a patient treated with radiotherapy plus ipilimumab. This chain connects TRBV4-3 to TRBJ1-5; D unresolved. This receptor was taken from a human donor with non-small cell lung cancer whose response to radiotherapy plus ipilimumab could not be evaluated. The DNA for the CDR3 is TGCGCCAGCAGCCAAGAAAGCTATAGCAATCAGCCCCAGCATTTT. Its protein is CASSQESYSNQPQHF.